This T cell receptor (beta chain) was retrieved from a study of lymphopenia after photon versus proton radiotherapy. Overall study results and limits: After the lymphocyte nadir, photon-treated repertoires showed oligoclonal expansion, especially of CD8+ Temra cells. Under photons, naive T cells and diversity fell while effector/memory populations rose.

Germline lookup yields CDR1 MNHEY and CDR2 SVGAGI. The CDR3 has 13 residues. V lost 8 bases and J 4 bases, leaving 14 bases between the germline ends. On this clone itself: Antigen: not known.

The table came from immunoSEQ multiplex PCR; TCRdb's copy has only in-frame clones and leaves some out. The table has 35,000 to 45,000 clones, under 85% seen once. Specimen: peripheral blood, collected from a patient treated with proton-based radiotherapy. The sequence derives from a woman aged 70-85 years with pancreatic cancer. V is TRBV6-5 and J is TRBJ1-1; D is possibly TRBD1 (6 bases). The CDR3 nucleotides are TGTGCCAGCTACGACAGGCCGAGCACTGAAGCTTTCTTT. It translates to CASYDRPSTEAFF.